These 29 T cell receptor beta chains were all obtained from the same sample, sequenced in a study of OX40 agonist ivuxolimab in advanced cancers. The method was immunoSEQ multiplex PCR; TCRdb's version includes in-frame clones alone and lacks a portion of them. The sample has tens of thousands of clones; 90% to 95% are singletons. Material: CD4+ or CD8+ T cells sorted from blood, obtained in a trial of the OX40 agonist ivuxolimab. Every receptor here comes from an adult with an advanced solid tumor such as melanoma, head and neck, liver or kidney cancer.

CDR3 nucleotide sequence: TGCGCCAGCAGGAAACAGGGGGTAAACACTGAAGCTTTCTTT. Protein: CASRKQGVNTEAFF. The chain uses TRBV5-1 and TRBJ1-1; TRBD1 aligns across 8 bases. J lost 2 bases, V lost 5 bases, and 5 bases had no gene match. This CDR3 contains 14 residues. CDR1 and CDR2 from the germline V gene are SGHRS and YFSETQ.

This chain uses TRBV28 with TRBJ1-2; D is ambiguous. Trimming shortened V by 5 bases and J by 6 bases, and 10 bases separated the two germline ends. Germline V lookup: CDR1 MDHEN, CDR2 SYDVKM. The CDR3 contains 12 residues. The CDR3 DNA is TGTGCCAGCAGTAGGGCCGAGAATGGCTACACCTTC. This translates into CASSRAENGYTF.

The gene calls are TRBV5-1 and TRBJ1-1, with TRBD1 matching 12 bases. V gave up 4 bases and J gave up 1 base; unmatched junction bases: 17. This CDR3 is built from 20 residues. CDR1 is SGHRS and CDR2 is YFSETQ in the germline V gene. This CDR3 reads CASSAGQGAKVVKSNTEAFF. The CDR3 DNA reads TGCGCCAGCAGCGCGGGACAGGGGGCGAAAGTCGTAAAGTCGAACACTGAAGCTTTCTTT.

The rearrangement links TRBV19 to TRBJ2-2; D gene ambiguous. The CDR3 totals 14 residues. V shed 5 bases and J shed 1 base, with 8 bases lying between them. Germline CDR1 is LNHDA and CDR2 is SQIVND (reference sequence). CDR3 region: CASSPRQNTGELFF. DNA of the CDR3: TGTGCCAGTAGTCCGCGACAGAACACCGGGGAGCTGTTTTTT.

This clone was counted once. This chain links TRBV5-1 with TRBJ2-6; D unclear. This CDR3 contains 14 residues. Germline-derived CDR1 and CDR2 are SGHRS and YFSETQ. The V gene lost 1 base and the J gene lost 4 bases, with 6 bases spanning the gap. CDR3 residues: CASSLLEGANVLTF. The CDR3 bases are TGCGCCAGCAGCTTGTTGGAGGGGGCCAACGTCCTGACTTTC.

The chain employs TRBV19 and TRBJ1-3; 10 bases map to TRBD1. Germline V gives CDR1 LNHDA, CDR2 SQIVND (reference sequence). Germline trimming cut 4 bases from V and 3 bases from J; bases unmatched to any gene: 6. The CDR3 contains 16 residues. The CDR3 loop reads CASSTPGQGFGNTIYF. CDR3 bases: TGTGCCAGTAGTACCCCGGGACAGGGGTTTGGAAACACCATATATTTT.

V usage is TRBV6-1 and J usage is TRBJ2-7; 10 bases match TRBD1. CDR3 size: 16 residues. The V and J ends lost 0 bases and 2 bases, in that order; junction bases with no gene match: 4. Germline CDR1 MNHNS, CDR2 SASEGT. The CDR3 loop reads CASSEATGGGPYEQYF. CDR3 bases: TGTGCCAGCAGTGAAGCGACAGGGGGCGGCCCCTACGAGCAGTACTTC.

V gene TRBV28 combines with J gene TRBJ2-2; 9 nucleotides align to TRBD1. Germline values: CDR1 MDHEN, CDR2 SYDVKM. After removal of 8 bases from V and 2 bases from J, the junction contained 6 bases not matched to a gene. This CDR3 comprises 15 residues. CDR3: CASEWGQGNTGELFF. CDR3 bases: TGTGCCAGCGAATGGGGACAGGGCAACACCGGGGAGCTGTTTTTT. Full variable domain (remainder filled in from reference TRBV28 and TRBJ2-2): DVKVTQSSRYLVKRTGEKVFLECVQDMDHENMFWYRQDPGLGLRLIYFSYDVKMKEKGDIPEGYSVSREKKERFSLILESASTNQTSMYLCASEWGQGNTGELFFGEGSRLTVL.

The genes are TRBV30 and TRBJ2-7; weak D call: TRBD1 (6 bases). Germline V gives CDR1 GTSNPN, CDR2 SVGIG (reference sequence). The CDR3 runs 12 residues. The CDR3 loop is CAIYRDSYEQYF. CDR3 bases: TGTGCGATCTACAGGGACTCCTACGAGCAGTACTTC.

V and J are TRBV5-3 and TRBJ2-7, with 9 bases matching TRBD1. TRBV5-3 counts as an open reading frame of uncertain function. J was trimmed by 2 bases and V by 5 bases; bases with no gene match: 8. There are 15 residues in the CDR3. CDR3 sequence reads: CARRGPGQGAYEQYF. The CDR3 bases are TGTGCCAGAAGAGGACCGGGACAGGGTGCCTACGAGCAGTACTTC.

The sample holds a few counts of this clone. The chain uses TRBV9 and TRBJ1-4, with D maybe TRBD1 (5 bases). V dropped 2 bases and J dropped 0 bases, with 14 bases sitting between them. Germline V gene lookup returns CDR1 SGDLS and CDR2 YYNGEE. The CDR3 is 17 amino acids. CDR3 protein: CASSVGEGAPTNEKLFF. The CDR3 nucleotides read TGTGCCAGCAGCGTGGGGGAAGGGGCCCCAACTAATGAAAAACTGTTTTTT.

The CDR3 reads CASSFSGAPDKQYF. CDR3 DNA sequence: TGTGCCAGCAGCTTTAGCGGGGCCCCGGACAAGCAGTACTTC. The V and J genes are TRBV7-2 and TRBJ2-7; TRBD2 matches at 8 bases. Germline V gene lookup returns CDR1 SGHTA and CDR2 FQGNSA. This CDR3 comprises 14 residues. V dropped 3 bases and J dropped 8; count of bases not matched to a gene: 9.

The chain combines TRBV18 with TRBJ2-5, with 7 nucleotides matching TRBD1. With 3 bases clipped from V and 5 bases from J, the junction kept 6 bases outside the gene matches. CDR1 and CDR2 from the germline V gene are KGHSH and LQKENI. The CDR3 has 14 amino acids. This chain's CDR3 is CASSPRTGRETQYF. CDR3 nucleotide sequence: TGTGCCAGCTCACCGCGGACAGGCAGGGAGACCCAGTACTTC.

The J gene is TRBJ2-1, the V gene TRBV5-1; tentatively, D is TRBD1 (5 bases). The V gene lost 0 bases and the J gene lost 0 bases, with 7 bases spanning the gap. The CDR3 spans 15 residues. Looked up from germline, CDR1 is SGHRS and CDR2 is YFSETQ. DNA for the CDR3: TGCGCCAGCAGCTTGGGTGGACACTCCTACAATGAGCAGTTCTTC. This gives the protein CASSLGGHSYNEQFF.

The chain recombines TRBV7-2 with TRBJ2-7; D not certain. The CDR3 is 15 residues long. CDR1 and CDR2 (germline): SGHTA, FQGNSA. The V and J ends lost 1 base and 1 base respectively, with 11 bases between them. CDR3 sequence: CASSLEATFSYEQYF. The DNA for the CDR3 is TGTGCCAGCAGCTTAGAAGCGACCTTTTCCTACGAGCAGTACTTC.

The V call is TRBV11-2, the J call TRBJ1-2; D not resolved. This CDR3 contains 14 residues. V was shortened by 0 bases and J by 8 bases, with 13 bases between the two germline ends. Germline CDR1 is SGHAT and CDR2 is FQNNGV. Written as DNA, the CDR3 is TGTGCCAGCAGCTTAGATCAGCTGATGCGAGGCTACACCTTC. Its translation is CASSLDQLMRGYTF. Variable domain in full (rest from reference TRBV11-2 and TRBJ1-2): EAGVAQSPRYKIIEKRQSVAFWCNPISGHATLYWYQQILGQGPKLLIQFQNNGVVDDSQLPKDRFSAERLKGVDSTLKIQPAKLEDSAVYLCASSLDQLMRGYTFGSGTRLTVV.

The gene calls are TRBV2 and TRBJ2-7; no reliable D call. From germline, CDR1 is SNHLY and CDR2 FYNNEI. Trimming pared 4 bases from V and 7 bases from J, leaving 5 bases between. This CDR3 region has 10 residues. Written as DNA, the CDR3 is TGTGCCAGCAGTGTGGTGGAGCAGTACTTC. It yields the protein CASSVVEQYF.

The chain has TRBV6-6 and TRBJ2-3; D unclear. Germline V lookup: CDR1 MNHNY, CDR2 SVGAGI (reference sequence). The V gene lost 4 bases and the J gene lost 6 bases, with 17 bases spanning the gap. CDR3 length: 15 residues. CDR3 sequence reads: CASSLDNSGGDTQYF. CDR3 in DNA: TGTGCCAGCAGTTTAGATAATAGTGGTGGCGATACGCAGTATTTT.

The J gene is TRBJ1-6, the V gene TRBV7-2; D might be TRBD1 (5 bases). V lost 2 bases and J lost 9, with 8 bases in between. The CDR3 has 13 amino acids. Germline CDR1 SGHTA, CDR2 FQGNSA. CDR3 protein: CASSLQGGSPLHF. The CDR3, as DNA: TGTGCCAGCAGCTTACAGGGTGGTTCACCCCTCCACTTT.

Only one count was recorded for this clone. This chain links TRBV10-3 with TRBJ2-5; 10 nucleotides align to TRBD2. Germline CDR1 ENHRY, CDR2 SYGVKD. Trimming at V came to 2 bases and at J to 2 bases, leaving 2 bases not matched to a gene. This CDR3 has 15 amino acids. CDR3 loop: CAISEGLAAQETQYF. In DNA, the CDR3 is TGTGCCATCAGTGAGGGACTAGCGGCACAAGAGACCCAGTACTTC.

The chain couples TRBV11-3 to TRBJ2-7; D gene uncertain. The germline V and J ends were trimmed by 3 bases and 6 bases, with 12 bases remaining between them. CDR3 length equals 13 residues. Germline lookup yields CDR1 SGHNT and CDR2 YENEEA. The CDR3 DNA is TGTGCCAGCAGCTTGTCTATTAAGCGCGAGCAGTACTTC. Translation gives CASSLSIKREQYF.

The chain couples TRBV28 to TRBJ1-5, with a possible D match to TRBD1 (6 bases). The germline gives CDR1 MDHEN, CDR2 SYDVKM. The CDR3 is made up of 15 amino acids. Trimming removed 6 bases at V and 7 bases at J, with 19 bases between. CDR3 amino acids: CASSNSRGSGQPQHF. The DNA for the CDR3 is TGTGCCAGCAGCAATTCGAGGGGGTCAGGCCAGCCCCAGCATTTT.

The V gene is TRBV27, the J gene TRBJ1-2; no definite D call. Looked up from germline, CDR1 is MNHEY and CDR2 is SMNVEV (reference sequence). The CDR3 totals 12 residues. Trimming shortened V by 6 bases and J by 0 bases, and 5 bases separated the two germline ends. CDR3 in amino acids: CASRSANYGYTF. In DNA form, the CDR3 reads TGTGCCAGCAGGTCCGCTAACTATGGCTACACCTTC.

In its sample, this clone was seen once. CDR3 in amino acids: CASSPRTGKVYEQYF. For the CDR3, the DNA is TGTGCCAGCAGTCCCCGGACAGGGAAAGTGTACGAGCAGTACTTC. V usage is TRBV6-5 and J usage is TRBJ2-7; 8 bases line up with TRBD1. This CDR3 is built from 15 residues. J was trimmed by 4 bases and V by 5 bases; bases with no gene match: 10. CDR1 is MNHEY, CDR2 SVGAGI, per germline.

The rearrangement uses TRBV19 and TRBJ1-5, with D perhaps TRBD1 (6 bases). The V and J ends lost 8 bases and 7 bases respectively, with 18 bases between them. The CDR3 covers 14 residues. The V gene's germline CDR1 is LNHDA and CDR2 SQIVND (reference sequence). DNA of the CDR3: TGTGCCAGTGCGGGAGAGGGGGGAAGACAGCCCCAGCATTTT. As protein: CASAGEGGRQPQHF.

This clone was found a few times. The CDR3 DNA reads as TGTGCCAGCAGCTCATCAGCGGATCTCGCAGGAAACACCATATATTTT. This codes for CASSSSADLAGNTIYF. The V gene is TRBV11-3, the J gene TRBJ1-3; D unresolved. The V end lost 4 bases, the J end lost 4 bases, and 17 bases lay between the germline ends. Germline assignment: CDR1 SGHNT and CDR2 YENEEA. CDR3 length: 16 residues.

V and J are TRBV9 and TRBJ2-1; 9 bases agree with TRBD2. Germline V gives CDR1 SGDLS, CDR2 YYNGEE. CDR3 length: 13 amino acids. V was clipped by 1 base and J by 7 bases; unmatched bases: 0. CDR3 sequence reads: CASSVLAGNEQFF. As DNA, the CDR3 is TGTGCCAGCAGCGTACTAGCGGGGAATGAGCAGTTCTTC.

This sequence joins TRBV6-6 and TRBJ1-2; tentatively, D is TRBD1 (6 bases). Per germline, CDR1 MNHNY and CDR2 SVGAGI (reference sequence). The CDR3 sequence is 14 residues long. Deletions cut 6 bases from V and 3 bases from J, with 14 bases between. The CDR3 DNA sequence: TGTGCCAGCAGAAAACAGGGAGTGGACTATGGCTACACCTTC. Protein product: CASRKQGVDYGYTF.

The chain links TRBV19 to TRBJ2-1, with D hard to call. The germline V gene encodes CDR1 LNHDA and CDR2 SQIVND (reference sequence). Between the trimmed V and J ends, which lost 5 bases and 0 bases, there was a span of 17 bases. The CDR3 consists of 17 residues. The CDR3 loop reads CASSPYFLLSSYNEQFF. CDR3 coding DNA: TGTGCCAGTAGTCCCTACTTCCTTCTAAGCTCCTACAATGAGCAGTTCTTC.